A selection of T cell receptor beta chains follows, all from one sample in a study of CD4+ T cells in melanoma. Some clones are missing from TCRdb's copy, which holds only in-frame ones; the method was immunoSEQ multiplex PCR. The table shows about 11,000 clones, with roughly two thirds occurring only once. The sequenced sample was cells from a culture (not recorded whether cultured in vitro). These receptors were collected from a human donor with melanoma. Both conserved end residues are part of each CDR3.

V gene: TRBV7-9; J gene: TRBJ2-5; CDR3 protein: CASGLLAGSWETQYF
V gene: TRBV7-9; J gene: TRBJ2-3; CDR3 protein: CASSPDRGGSTDTQYF
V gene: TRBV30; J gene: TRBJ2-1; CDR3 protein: CAWSRSGGRGEQFF
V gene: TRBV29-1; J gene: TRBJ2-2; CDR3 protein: CSVALAGDGELFF
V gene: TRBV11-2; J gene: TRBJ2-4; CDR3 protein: CASSLAGIPLQYF
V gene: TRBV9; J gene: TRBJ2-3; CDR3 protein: CASSPSQTPTDTQYF
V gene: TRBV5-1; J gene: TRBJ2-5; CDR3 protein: CASSLEGPTQYF
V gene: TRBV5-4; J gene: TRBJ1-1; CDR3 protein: CASSLWQGVTEAFF
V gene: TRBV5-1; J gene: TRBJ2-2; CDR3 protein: CASSAGGGAGTGELFF
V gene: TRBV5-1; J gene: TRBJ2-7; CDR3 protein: CASSWGQGASYEQYF
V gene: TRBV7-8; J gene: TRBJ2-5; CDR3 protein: CASSSQGTQYF